The entry that follows covers one T cell receptor (beta chain) sequence. As yet, its antigen is unknown. The sample originates from a study of PD-1 blockade in classical Hodgkin lymphoma. About the research overall: Patients got intravenous nivolumab 3 mg/kg every 2 weeks. Whole-study findings and limits: CD8+ TCR diversity did not rise significantly by C4D1, unlike CD4+.

Every patient relapsed after autologous stem cell transplantation, and brentuximab vedotin exposure varied. Per germline, CDR1 SGHVS and CDR2 FQNEAQ. This CDR3 region has 15 residues. Trimming at V came to 6 bases and at J to 10 bases, leaving 10 bases not matched to a gene. Only in-frame clones appear in the TCRdb table, and some are missing; sequencing was by immunoSEQ multiplex PCR. There are 35,000 to 45,000 clones in the sample; approximately 70% occur only once, and around 2.8% lies in the top ten. Here the sequenced sample was peripheral blood mononuclear cells (PBMCs), taken before the second cycle of nivolumab. The sequence was obtained from a human donor with classical Hodgkin lymphoma. V is TRBV7-8 and J is TRBJ1-6; 9 bases are a match to TRBD1. The CDR3 sequence is CASSSPGQGGSPLHF. CDR3 DNA: TGTGCCAGCAGTTCACCGGGACAGGGAGGATCACCCCTCCACTTT.